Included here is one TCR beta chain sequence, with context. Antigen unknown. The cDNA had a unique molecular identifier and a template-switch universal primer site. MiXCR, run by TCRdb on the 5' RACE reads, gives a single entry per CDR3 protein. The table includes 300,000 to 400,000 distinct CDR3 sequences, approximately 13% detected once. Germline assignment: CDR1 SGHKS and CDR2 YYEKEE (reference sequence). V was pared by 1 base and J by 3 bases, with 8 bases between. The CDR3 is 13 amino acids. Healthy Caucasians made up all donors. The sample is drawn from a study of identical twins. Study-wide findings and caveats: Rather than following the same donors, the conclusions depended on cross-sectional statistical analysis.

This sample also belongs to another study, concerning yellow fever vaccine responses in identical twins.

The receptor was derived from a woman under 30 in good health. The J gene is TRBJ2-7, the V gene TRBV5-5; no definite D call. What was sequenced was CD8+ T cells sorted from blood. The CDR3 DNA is TGTGCCAGCAGCTTGTCAGTAAACTACGAGCAGTACTTC. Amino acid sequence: CASSLSVNYEQYF.